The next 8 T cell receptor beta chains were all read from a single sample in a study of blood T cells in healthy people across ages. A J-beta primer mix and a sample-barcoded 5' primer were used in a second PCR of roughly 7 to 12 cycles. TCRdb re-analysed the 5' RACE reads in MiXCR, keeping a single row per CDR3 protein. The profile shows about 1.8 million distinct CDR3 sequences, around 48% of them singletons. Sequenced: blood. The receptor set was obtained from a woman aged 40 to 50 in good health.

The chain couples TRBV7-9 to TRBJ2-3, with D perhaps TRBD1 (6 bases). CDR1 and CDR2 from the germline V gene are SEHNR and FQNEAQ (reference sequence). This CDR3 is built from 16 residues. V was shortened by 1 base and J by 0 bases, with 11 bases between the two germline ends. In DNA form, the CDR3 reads TGTGCCAGCAGCTTAGAGGTGGGGGCGAGCACAGATACGCAGTATTTT. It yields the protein CASSLEVGASTDTQYF.

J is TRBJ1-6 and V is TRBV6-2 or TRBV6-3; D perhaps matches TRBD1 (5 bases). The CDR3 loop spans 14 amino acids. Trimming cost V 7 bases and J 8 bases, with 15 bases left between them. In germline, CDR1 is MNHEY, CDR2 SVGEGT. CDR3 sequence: CASNYGGLDSPLHF. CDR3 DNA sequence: TGTGCCAGCAACTATGGGGGGTTAGATTCACCCCTCCACTTT.

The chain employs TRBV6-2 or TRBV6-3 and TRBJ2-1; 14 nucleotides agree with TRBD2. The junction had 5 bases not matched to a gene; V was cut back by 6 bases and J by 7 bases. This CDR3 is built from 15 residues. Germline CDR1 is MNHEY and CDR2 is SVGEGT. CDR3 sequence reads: CASRRLAGGLNEQFF. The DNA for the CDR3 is TGTGCCAGCAGGAGACTAGCGGGGGGGCTGAATGAGCAGTTCTTC.

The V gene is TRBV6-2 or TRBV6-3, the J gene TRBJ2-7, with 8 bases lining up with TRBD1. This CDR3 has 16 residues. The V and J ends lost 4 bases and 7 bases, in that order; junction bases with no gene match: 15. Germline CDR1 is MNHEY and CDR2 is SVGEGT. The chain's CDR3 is CASSSRQGRRLGEQYF. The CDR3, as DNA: TGTGCCAGCAGTTCTCGACAGGGGAGAAGGTTAGGGGAGCAGTACTTC.

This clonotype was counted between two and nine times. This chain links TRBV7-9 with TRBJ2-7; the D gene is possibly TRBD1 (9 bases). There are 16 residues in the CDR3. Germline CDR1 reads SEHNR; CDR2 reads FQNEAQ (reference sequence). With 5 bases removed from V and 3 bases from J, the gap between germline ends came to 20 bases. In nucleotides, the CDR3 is TGTGCCAGCAGCGTAAACGGGGGGGACAGGGTCTACGAGCAGTACTTC. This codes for CASSVNGGDRVYEQYF.

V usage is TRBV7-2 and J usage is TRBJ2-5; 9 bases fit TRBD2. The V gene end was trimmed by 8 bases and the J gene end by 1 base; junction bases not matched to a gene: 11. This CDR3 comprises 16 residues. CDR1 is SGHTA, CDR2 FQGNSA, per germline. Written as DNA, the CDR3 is TGTGCCAGCTCCTGGCAAAGCGGGGGGATCCAAGAGACCCAGTACTTC. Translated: CASSWQSGGIQETQYF. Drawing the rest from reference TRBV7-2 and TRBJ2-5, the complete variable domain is GAGVSQSPSNKVTEKGKDVELRCDPISGHTALYWYRQSLGQGLEFLIYFQGNSAPDKSGLPSDRFSAERTGGSVSTLTIQRTQQEDSAVYLCASSWQSGGIQETQYFGPGTRLLVL.

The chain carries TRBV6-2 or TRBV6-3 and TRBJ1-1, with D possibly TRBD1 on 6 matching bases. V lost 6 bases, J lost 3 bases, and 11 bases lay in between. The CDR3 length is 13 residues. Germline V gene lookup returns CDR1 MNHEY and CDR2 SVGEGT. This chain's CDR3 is CASSNQGYTEAFF. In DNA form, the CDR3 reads TGTGCCAGCAGCAACCAGGGGTACACTGAAGCTTTCTTT.

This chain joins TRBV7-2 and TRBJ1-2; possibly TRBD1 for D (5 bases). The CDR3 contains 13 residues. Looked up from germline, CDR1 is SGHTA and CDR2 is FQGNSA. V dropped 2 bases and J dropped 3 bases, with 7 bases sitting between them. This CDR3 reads CASSLPGYYGYTF. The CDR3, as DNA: TGTGCCAGCAGCTTACCAGGGTACTATGGCTACACCTTC.